Given below is one T cell receptor beta chain in context. Its antigen is unidentified. The data originate from a study of cytomegalovirus exposure and HLA in healthy donors. Overall study results and limits: As a later analysis showed, a missense DCLRE1C variant was linked to trimming of TCR beta V- and J-genes.

The germline gives CDR1 SQVTM, CDR2 ANQGSEA. Trimming took 4 bases from V and 3 from J, leaving 12 bases between them. This CDR3 has 13 residues. The PCR ran on 60 Vbeta and 13 Jbeta primers. Data came from immunoSEQ multiplex PCR; TCRdb stores just in-frame clones and leaves some out. The profile shows under 300,000 clones, 80% to 90% of them singletons. There were likely unrecorded immune exposures, though donors were nominally healthy when sampled. The rearrangement links TRBV29-1 to TRBJ1-1; D gene ambiguous. Sequencing input: PBMCs. The receptor comes from a middle-aged man in good health and CMV-seropositive. The CDR3 DNA reads as TGCAGCGTTGCCCTTGGAGTCGACACTGAAGCTTTCTTT. Translation: CSVALGVDTEAFF.